This T cell receptor (beta chain) appears in the sequencing data of a study of cytomegalovirus exposure and HLA in healthy donors (dated by TCRdb to 2015 to 2018). Notes on the research overall: In an earlier analysis of 450 to 750 of the donors, 276 Gb of sequence data and just under 120 million unique TCR beta sequences from about 179 million T cells were reported. HLA typing covered class I and class II loci at four-digit resolution. An early release covering 550 to 650 HLA-typed donors comprised roughly 300 gigabases of sequencing data and around 80 million unique TCR sequences. Alongside the repertoire data, information on donor age, sex, ethnicity and CMV serostatus was compiled. A later genetic analysis took genome-wide SNP genotypes for about 55% of the roughly 700 donors and used that subset as a discovery cohort. The genetic ancestry cluster associated with self-reported Caucasian donors included 65% to 90% of the approximately 400 genotyped donors. A later analysis re-analyzed previously published TCR beta repertoires from 550 to 700 donors and added high-resolution HLA genotyping to study TCR occurrence patterns. Among around 400 genotyped donors of the cohort, an average of approximately 220,000 unique TCR beta nucleotide sequences was sequenced per donor, of which roughly 17% were non-productive. In addition to the first cohort of hundreds of subjects, a separate validation cohort of 120 different subjects was used. The study aimed to test whether cataloging public T cell receptors could reveal signatures of past pathogen exposure. The number of typed donors differed by locus: roughly 620-640 for A, B, C, DRB1 and DQB1; 522 for DQA1; 606 for DPA1; and around 470 for DPB1. The study used immunosequencing to profile the T cell repertoires of several hundred subjects and linked those repertoires to cytomegalovirus serostatus. Rather than drawing on any new phenotypic data, the later analysis identified candidate immune exposures from TCR beta sequences and the way those sequences occurred across donors. All discovery cohort repertoires had been generated using a single sequencing platform. Four to six DR-DQ haplotypes were handled as single units for association and clustering, since linkage in the cohort was strong. To predict cytomegalovirus infection status, the study combined high-throughput TCR immunosequencing, statistical association of individual TCRs with disease status, and machine learning. To decide whether each TCR beta V gene segment behaved as functional or pseudogenic, an earlier analysis of 587 of the donors relied on high-throughput TCR beta sequencing. Results the study describes overall, beyond this receptor: A later analysis found that HLA-associated TCR beta chains were more clonally expanded and had lower generation probabilities than equally common non-associated chains. The classifier was reported to diagnose cytomegalovirus status with high specificity and sensitivity in both the original cohort and the validation cohort. Strong co-occurrence of HLA alleles, especially DR and DQ, made assigning TCR associations to individual alleles difficult. In the study, approximately 160 TCR beta chains were listed as associated with cytomegalovirus. Some IMGT-functional V segments, including TRBV6-2 and TRBV6-3, could not be distinguished by the 87-base-pair reads and were therefore excluded. In an earlier analysis of 587 of the donors, most TCR beta V segments appeared in productive rearrangements about 87% or about 30% of the time, broadly matching IMGT annotations. Several of the top co-occurrence clusters appeared to be linked to parvovirus B19, influenza, CMV and Epstein-Barr virus, according to a later analysis. A further reported finding was that TCR beta sequences accurately predicted the HLA-A and HLA-B alleles for most subjects in the first cohort. According to a later analysis, most CMV-associated TCR beta chains appeared to be HLA-restricted, and the HLA associations seemed to be driven largely by CMV exposure. Correlated functional status among segregating V segments might reflect linkage disequilibrium, but an unknown experimental factor could not be ruled out. In a later genetic analysis, fewer N-insertions in productive TCRs were reported among donors in an Asian-associated ancestry cluster than the roughly 700-donor mean. An association between a missense DCLRE1C variant and V-gene and J-gene trimming of TCR beta chains was found in a later genetic analysis and replicated in an independent cohort. Across donors, most TCR sequences were observed very rarely, whereas some public TCRs were present in many individuals. The sequencing pipeline was judged likely to have produced a cluster of highly shared sequence variants as a technical artifact. CMV serostatus was the only immune exposure information available for the cohort. The authors suggested that the approach could potentially be generalized to other disease states and immunological phenotypes. Some 15 rarely observed V segments, including chromosome 9 orphons, were excluded from the earlier analysis of a few hundred of the donors because counts were too low. In this cohort, only TCR beta chains were sequenced, and detectable features were limited by the absence of alpha or paired-chain data. In a later analysis, TCR association rates were found to vary across HLA loci, with the most associated TCRs seen for DRB1 alleles and the fewest for HLA-C alleles. Sequencing depth was assumed to be roughly uniform across donors in the presence/absence analyses, though that assumption may not hold. Because HLA typing was missing for some donors at each locus, association tests included only the typed subset. Three of the identified cytomegalovirus-associated TCR beta chains were confirmed in vitro to be specific for cytomegalovirus antigens. A later analysis associated 16,951 TCR beta sequences with specific HLA alleles at a false discovery rate of 0.05.

As to this clone: Its antigen is not yet known. One base away there is no much larger clone; base qualities are not given.

Based on the germline V gene, the CDR1 and CDR2 sequences are MGHRA and YSYEKL. Spanning cysteine to phenylalanine, the CDR3 consists of 16 amino acids. The retained sequence is limited to the CDR3, 48 bases, with the frame set at the first base. The V end loses 2 bases and the J end loses 4 bases, and a stretch of 17 bases separates them. In total, around 600 healthy bone marrow donors made up the cohort. At the time of sampling, all cohort members were nominally healthy, though unrecorded immune exposures were likely present. The donor tested CMV seropositive, placing the donor among the 310 or so seropositive members of the cohort. Every donor gave a peripheral blood sample, and the peripheral blood mononuclear cells from that sample were used for TCR beta sequencing. The Qiagen DNeasy Blood Extraction Kit was used to extract genomic DNA from the blood cell samples. The library relied on the immunoSEQ multiplex PCR assay. For the multiplex PCR, a mixture combining 60 forward primers for TCR Vbeta segments and 13 reverse primers for TCR Jbeta segments was used. Amplification of the CDR3 region of rearranged TCR beta genes was performed with a multiplex PCR assay on genomic DNA. The amplified TCR beta libraries were sequenced on the Illumina HiSeq System as 87-base-pair reads. The source study handled its data this way. Across the roughly 640 repertoires, a later analysis counted approximately 75 million unique TCR beta chains, some 11 million of which were shared by at least two donors. A nearest-neighbor algorithm error-corrected the raw reads and collapsed the reads into unique sequences, merging closely related sequences to remove PCR and sequencing errors. CDR3 sequences were aligned to IMGT reference sequences to assign V, D and J gene segments. For a sequence to be retained, a match of at least six nucleotides to both a V gene segment and a J gene segment was required. A rearrangement counted as productive if the CDR3 had no stop codons and remained in frame with V and J, and every other rearrangement counted as non-productive. Following IMGT convention, CDR3 was defined as the stretch from the second conserved V-encoded cysteine up to the conserved J-encoded phenylalanine. The earlier analysis of approximately 500 of the donors excluded sequences that lacked an unambiguous match to a single V gene segment. In an earlier analysis of a few hundred of the donors, a V segment was called functional when productive rearrangements were above 56.7%, and segregating when the standard deviation between donors exceeded 5%. A statistical classification framework was built to diagnose cytomegalovirus status from the catalog of TCR beta chain sequences. In a later analysis, TCR nucleotide sequences were compared against IMGT/GENE-DB human TR gene sequences so that V and J genes could be assigned. A later analysis assigned CDR3 sequences and most-parsimonious VDJ recombination scenarios with the TCRdist pipeline. A later analysis defined each TCR beta chain by its CDR3 amino acid sequence plus V-gene family, and excluded reads lacking a unique V-gene family. To address suspected cross-contamination and a sequencing artifact, a later analysis removed 450 to 700 highly shared, low-generation-probability nucleotide sequences. In a later analysis, a clonal expansion index was calculated for each public chain from normalized within-repertoire ranks of inferred template counts. In a later analysis, generation probabilities were computed with a VDJ recombination model fitted to out-of-frame rearrangements, and the resulting probabilities were checked against IGoR. A later analysis scored TCR-TCR, TCR-HLA and TCR-CMV co-occurrence with hypergeometric tests, applying a repertoire-size bias correction to TCR pairs. False discovery rates were estimated in a later analysis by permuting HLA or CMV assignments 20 times. A later analysis grouped co-occurring TCRs with DBSCAN, adding TCRdist sequence similarity when clustering within HLA-allele-positive subsets. Repertoires with fewer than 30,000 or more than 120,000 public chains were left out of co-occurrence clustering, as were about five repertoires with anomalous nucleotide sharing. TCRdb mirrors the immuneACCESS table, restricted to in-frame sequences. Some clones are absent from its copies; in checked studies, under half trace to an unresolved V gene, and the reason for the others is unknown. V, J and clone size are taken as reported in that table, and D and trimming were inferred from the DNA itself. This sample lists 150,000 to 200,000 clones; just under 80% were detected once. Around 6.1% of the sample is taken by the ten largest.

The clonotype was recovered from a woman aged 25 to 39 in good health and CMV-seropositive. The source material was PBMCs. The chain couples TRBV4-1 to TRBJ1-2; the D gene identity is not certain. The CDR3 has the sequence CASSQSGFSTGYGYTF. The DNA sequence is as follows: TGCGCCAGCAGCCAAAGTGGCTTTTCAACGGGCTATGGCTACACCTTC.